The 22 T cell receptor beta chains in this list originate from one sample, sequenced in a study of blood T cell repertoires in COVID-19. Clones were sequenced by immunoSEQ multiplex PCR, and TCRdb holds only the in-frame ones, with some missing. The sample contains 270,000 or so clones, around 86% of which appear only once. The sequencing sample was made of peripheral blood. Receptor source: a woman between 55 and 75 years old with active or convalescent COVID-19.

The chain combines TRBV28 with TRBJ1-5, with 7 nucleotides matching TRBD1. Trimming removed 7 bases from V and 3 bases from J; junction bases left unmatched: 6. Germline CDR1 and CDR2: MDHEN and SYDVKM. CDR3 length: 14 amino acids. In DNA form, the CDR3 reads TGTGCCAGCAACTTTGACAGGGTCAATCAGCCCCAGCATTTT. This codes for CASNFDRVNQPQHF.

This clone was seen a single time. J is TRBJ1-1 and V is TRBV19; D perhaps matches TRBD1 (6 bases). The germline V gene encodes CDR1 LNHDA and CDR2 SQIVND (reference sequence). The CDR3 consists of 13 residues. V dropped 7 bases and J dropped 5 bases, with 14 bases sitting between them. The CDR3 loop is CASKGQSATEAFF. For the CDR3, the DNA is TGTGCCAGTAAGGGACAAAGCGCGACTGAAGCTTTCTTT.

Concerning this clone itself: Other DNA sequences in the sample encode the same CDR3. The chain combines TRBV7-9 with TRBJ2-1; D is perhaps TRBD2 (5 bases). The CDR3 is 12 residues long. Trimming took 2 bases from V and 6 from J, leaving 5 bases between them. In germline, CDR1 is SEHNR, CDR2 FQNEAQ (reference sequence). CDR3 nucleotides: TGTGCCAGCAGCTTACGGGGCAATGAGCAGTTCTTC. Translating gives CASSLRGNEQFF. The full variable domain, in which reference TRBV7-9 and TRBJ2-1 provide the parts outside the CDR3, is DTGVSQNPRHKITKRGQNVTFRCDPISEHNRLYWYRQTLGQGPEFLTYFQNEAQLEKSRLLSDRFSAERPKGSFSTLEIQRTEQGDSAMYLCASSLRGNEQFFGPGTRLTVL.

The rearrangement links TRBV4-2 to TRBJ2-3; 8 bases map to TRBD1. Trimming at V came to 2 bases and at J to 1 base, leaving 14 bases not matched to a gene. The CDR3 has 19 amino acids. CDR1 is LGHNA and CDR2 is YNFKEQ in the germline V gene. The chain's CDR3 is CASSQFTGGLYGGTDTQYF. In DNA form, the CDR3 reads TGTGCCAGCAGCCAATTTACAGGGGGTTTGTACGGAGGCACAGATACGCAGTATTTT.

The chain is built from TRBV6-2 or TRBV6-3 and TRBJ2-5, with 14 nucleotides matching TRBD2. Germline trimming cut 2 bases from V and 4 bases from J; bases unmatched to any gene: 3. Germline V gives CDR1 MNHEY, CDR2 SVGEGT. The CDR3 covers 16 residues. The DNA for the CDR3 is TGTGCCAGCAGTTACGGGACTAGCGGGGGTGGAGAGACCCAGTACTTC. Encoded protein: CASSYGTSGGGETQYF.

The chain has TRBV5-1 and TRBJ2-3, with 12 bases aligning to TRBD2. J was trimmed by 6 bases and V by 8 bases; bases with no gene match: 7. The CDR3 sequence is 14 residues long. Per the germline V gene, CDR1 is SGHRS and CDR2 is YFSETQ. The CDR3 spells CASAPSGGADTQYF. For the CDR3, the DNA is TGCGCCAGTGCCCCTAGCGGGGGGGCGGATACGCAGTATTTT.

The gene calls are TRBV19 and TRBJ1-2; weak D call: TRBD1 (5 bases). The V end was cut by 6 bases, the J end by 7 bases, with 18 bases between. This CDR3 has 14 amino acids. Germline assignment: CDR1 LNHDA and CDR2 SQIVND (reference sequence). Written as DNA, the CDR3 is TGTGCCAGTAGGCTCCCAGGGCAGGTTGGTGGCTACACCTTC. Translated, it gives CASRLPGQVGGYTF.

A remark on this clone: At the DNA level, this CDR3 is encoded by other sequences in the same sample as well. V gene TRBV14 combines with J gene TRBJ1-2; a possible D gene is TRBD1 (5 bases). The V gene lost 1 base and the J gene lost 4 bases, with 7 bases spanning the gap. Germline lookup yields CDR1 SGHDN and CDR2 FVKESK. The CDR3 extends over 13 amino acids. CDR3 in amino acids: CASSQVRGYGYTF. The CDR3 nucleotides read TGTGCCAGCAGCCAAGTAAGGGGCTATGGCTACACCTTC.

The chain is built from TRBV21-1 and TRBJ2-5; no check of the table's D call, TRBD2, against the DNA was made. TRBV21-1 is a pseudogene segment. The CDR3 covers 16 residues. The CDR3 nucleotides read TGTGCCAGCAGCTCGCGGGCTAGCGGGGGAGACGAGACCCAGTACTTC. Amino acids: CASSSRASGGDETQYF.

The V and J genes are TRBV6-2 or TRBV6-3 and TRBJ2-7; D possibly corresponds to TRBD1 (6 bases). This CDR3 comprises 15 residues. V was clipped by 0 bases and J by 2 bases, with 11 bases between them. Germline CDR1 reads MNHEY; CDR2 reads SVGEGT. CDR3 bases: TGTGCCAGCAGTTACTCGAGACAGGCAACCTACGAGCAGTACTTC. Translating it yields CASSYSRQATYEQYF.

The chain links TRBV7-8 to TRBJ1-1; 10 bases are a match to TRBD1. Germline assignment: CDR1 SGHVS and CDR2 FQNEAQ. The CDR3 sequence is 16 residues long. With V trimmed by 5 bases and J by 3 bases, 9 bases remained unmatched. The CDR3 region is CASSGPTGGTYTEAFF. The CDR3, as DNA: TGTGCCAGCAGCGGGCCGACAGGGGGCACGTACACTGAAGCTTTCTTT.

This chain's CDR3 is CSARQGGHIYF. The DNA for the CDR3 is TGCAGTGCCAGACAGGGAGGGCACATATATTTT. The chain uses TRBV20-1 and TRBJ1-3; 7 bases are shared with TRBD1. The CDR3 spans 11 residues. V trimming: 6 bases; J trimming: 12 bases; junction bases outside the gene matches: 8. The V gene's germline CDR1 is DFQATT and CDR2 SNEGSKA (reference sequence).

The chain employs TRBV30 and TRBJ2-7, with 14 positions matching TRBD2. Trimming took 3 bases from V and 0 from J; bases not matched to a gene: 4. This CDR3 region has 16 residues. CDR1 is GTSNPN and CDR2 is SVGIG in the germline V gene (reference sequence). The CDR3 sequence: CAWRGLAGDVSYEQYF. For the CDR3, the DNA is TGTGCCTGGAGGGGACTAGCGGGGGACGTCTCCTACGAGCAGTACTTC.

The V and J genes are TRBV5-6 and TRBJ1-2; weak D call: TRBD1 (6 bases). In germline, CDR1 is SGHDT, CDR2 YYEEEE. The CDR3 sequence is 15 residues long. V shed 0 bases and J shed 2 bases, with 11 bases lying between them. Here the CDR3 DNA reads TGTGCCAGCAGCTTGGGTACAGGGCTCAACTATGGCTACACCTTC. Protein: CASSLGTGLNYGYTF.

The chain combines TRBV7-9 with TRBJ1-2; D unresolved. The germline CDR1 and CDR2 sequences are SEHNR and FQNEAQ (reference sequence). The CDR3 consists of 13 residues. V lost 3 bases to trimming and J lost 5 bases, with 10 bases between them. CDR3 coding DNA: TGTGCCAGCAGCTTTGCCAGATTTTATGGCTACACCTTC. This translates into CASSFARFYGYTF. Complete variable domain (other parts from reference TRBV7-9 and TRBJ1-2): DTGVSQNPRHKITKRGQNVTFRCDPISEHNRLYWYRQTLGQGPEFLTYFQNEAQLEKSRLLSDRFSAERPKGSFSTLEIQRTEQGDSAMYLCASSFARFYGYTFGSGTRLTVV.

The chain carries TRBV7-9 and TRBJ1-1; D call uncertain. Germline V lookup: CDR1 SEHNR, CDR2 FQNEAQ (reference sequence). Trimming shortened V by 3 bases and J by 0 bases, and 2 bases separated the two germline ends. The CDR3 totals 12 residues. CDR3 DNA: TGTGCCAGCAGCTTCATGAACACTGAAGCTTTCTTT. It yields the protein CASSFMNTEAFF. Full variable domain (remainder filled in from reference TRBV7-9 and TRBJ1-1): DTGVSQNPRHKITKRGQNVTFRCDPISEHNRLYWYRQTLGQGPEFLTYFQNEAQLEKSRLLSDRFSAERPKGSFSTLEIQRTEQGDSAMYLCASSFMNTEAFFGQGTRLTVV.

The genes are TRBV4-1 and TRBJ2-7; 8 bases are shared with TRBD1. There are 15 residues in the CDR3. From germline, CDR1 is MGHRA and CDR2 YSYEKL. Trimming cost V 2 bases and J 1 base; bases outside gene matches: 4. In DNA form, the CDR3 reads TGCGCCAGCAGCCAACCCAGGGGGCTTTCCTACGAGCAGTACTTC. Protein: CASSQPRGLSYEQYF.

The chain uses TRBV2 and TRBJ1-3; no clear D gene. The CDR3 covers 15 residues. CDR1 is SNHLY and CDR2 is FYNNEI in the germline V gene. The V end lost 6 bases, the J end lost 0 bases, and 12 bases lay between the germline ends. The chain's CDR3 is CASSQDSRSGNTIYF. The DNA for the CDR3 is TGTGCCAGCAGCCAGGACTCACGCTCTGGAAACACCATATATTTT.

The rearrangement joins TRBV9 to TRBJ1-6; 10 bases are a match to TRBD1. Germline V gene lookup returns CDR1 SGDLS and CDR2 YYNGEE. J gave up 8 bases and V 3 bases, and 2 bases lay outside the gene matches. The CDR3 is made up of 14 amino acids. CDR3 coding DNA: TGTGCCAGCAGCGCCGACAGGGGGCATTCACCCCTCCACTTT. This gives the protein CASSADRGHSPLHF.

The table lists this clone with a few counts. Distinct nucleotide sequences in the sample also encode this CDR3. J is TRBJ2-5 and V is TRBV5-4, with a weak D call TRBD1 (5 bases). The CDR3 runs to 13 residues. V was clipped by 1 base and J by 4 bases, with 8 bases between them. Germline lookup yields CDR1 SGHNT and CDR2 YYREEE (reference sequence). CDR3 nucleotide sequence: TGTGCCAGCAGCTTGCAGGGTGGAGAGACCCAGTACTTC. As protein: CASSLQGGETQYF.

This sequence joins TRBV9 and TRBJ2-5; no clear D gene. Per germline, CDR1 SGDLS and CDR2 YYNGEE. This CDR3 spans 15 amino acids. Trimming removed 0 bases from V and 4 bases from J, with 13 bases in between. This CDR3 reads CASSVVGLTGETQYF. CDR3 coding DNA: TGTGCCAGCAGCGTAGTTGGGTTAACGGGAGAGACCCAGTACTTC. Full variable domain (missing parts from reference TRBV9 and TRBJ2-5): DSGVTQTPKHLITATGQRVTLRCSPRSGDLSVYWYQQSLDQGLQFLIQYYNGEERAKGNILERFSAQQFPDLHSELNLSSLELGDSALYFCASSVVGLTGETQYFGPGTRLLVL.

J is TRBJ1-4 and V is TRBV30, with TRBD1 identical over 7 bases. This CDR3 spans 15 amino acids. Germline V gene lookup returns CDR1 GTSNPN and CDR2 SVGIG (reference sequence). J was trimmed by 6 bases and V by 4 bases; bases with no gene match: 11. The CDR3 DNA reads as TGTGCCTGGATCGCCCCTGGGACAGCCGATGAAAAACTGTTTTTT. Translating it yields CAWIAPGTADEKLFF.